This is a list of T cell receptor beta chains from one sample in a study of cytomegalovirus exposure and HLA in healthy donors. Profiled with immunoSEQ multiplex PCR; TCRdb holds only in-frame clones, not every one. The table shows 150,000 to 200,000 clones, with about 79% occurring only once. The sample comprised PBMCs. Source of these receptors: a man aged 50 to 59 in good health and CMV-seropositive. The CDR3 runs from the conserved cysteine through the conserved F or W. The order of the fields is V gene, CDR3 protein.

v_call: TRBV6-5; cdr3_aa: CASSYSDGVGSYEQYF
v_call: TRBV7-9; cdr3_aa: CASSFFRGTGKNEKLFF
v_call: TRBV6-1; cdr3_aa: CASVPDSYTEAFF
v_call: TRBV27; cdr3_aa: CASSSTRTARTDTQYF
v_call: TRBV2; cdr3_aa: CASSGSANSPLHF
v_call: TRBV9; cdr3_aa: CASSAFSGQLQETQYF
v_call: TRBV18; cdr3_aa: CASTQGAGELFF
v_call: TRBV30; cdr3_aa: CAWSVGQGSYNEQFF
v_call: TRBV7-8; cdr3_aa: CASSFRGSYEQYF
v_call: TRBV10-3; cdr3_aa: CAISESKDSSYEQYF
v_call: TRBV5-6; cdr3_aa: CASSPLISGGETNEQFF
v_call: TRBV5-6; cdr3_aa: CASSPTGSTGELFF
v_call: TRBV7-2; cdr3_aa: CASSLDSSNTEAFF
v_call: TRBV5-1; cdr3_aa: CASIETGLWADTQYF
v_call: TRBV28; cdr3_aa: CASLPGGVLYNSPLHF
v_call: TRBV20-1; cdr3_aa: CSATVTEAFF
v_call: TRBV18; cdr3_aa: CASSPSGGYNEQFF
v_call: TRBV30; cdr3_aa: CAWGPPSRDWGGETQYF
v_call: TRBV19; cdr3_aa: CASKTGQGMNTEAFF
v_call: TRBV5-1; cdr3_aa: CASSRDSRQETQYF
v_call: TRBV29-1; cdr3_aa: CSVDSGTEAKNIQYF
v_call: TRBV5-4; cdr3_aa: CASSLASGANVLTF
v_call: TRBV18; cdr3_aa: CASSPTLTYEQYF
v_call: TRBV20-1; cdr3_aa: CSAGRDTEAFF
v_call: TRBV5-1; cdr3_aa: CASSQGDTITSPLHF
v_call: TRBV28; cdr3_aa: CVATGRTGELFF
v_call: TRBV19; cdr3_aa: CASSVETSGAGELFF
v_call: TRBV2; cdr3_aa: CASSEEGTRSSSGELFF
v_call: TRBV7-2; cdr3_aa: CASRGPSSYNEQFF